Below are 23 T cell receptor beta chains sequenced from a single sample in a study of CD8 T cells in ankylosing spondylitis. TCRdb re-analysed the 5' RACE reads in MiXCR, keeping a single row per CDR3 protein. The profile covers 250,000 to 300,000 distinct CDR3 sequences, with 15% to 20% appearing a single time and less than 9.5% taken by the ten largest. Sequencing was carried out using blood, either unsorted or a sorted T cell fraction (not recorded which). Receptor source: a male donor with ankylosing spondylitis or in good health (not recorded which).

V is TRBV29-1 and J is TRBJ1-2; no firm D call. There are 12 residues in the CDR3. V was cut by 1 base and J by 2 bases, with 5 bases left in between. Germline V CDR1 and CDR2: SQVTM, ANQGSEA. The CDR3 sequence is CSVEGSNYGYTF. For the CDR3, the DNA is TGCAGCGTTGAAGGCAGCAACTATGGCTACACCTTC.

Only a few counts were recorded for this clonotype. This chain uses TRBV28 with TRBJ2-7; D is undetermined. The germline V and J ends were trimmed by 3 bases and 1 base, with 13 bases remaining between them. The CDR3 is 15 residues long. CDR1 is MDHEN, CDR2 SYDVKM, per germline. CDR3 coding DNA: TGTGCCAGCAGTTTTAGTGGCGTGGGATCCTACGAGCAGTACGTC. It is translated as CASSFSGVGSYEQYV.

The V and J genes are TRBV29-1 and TRBJ2-7; the D is unclear. Germline lookup yields CDR1 SQVTM and CDR2 ANQGSEA. The CDR3 runs to 11 residues. V lost 2 bases, J lost 2 bases, and 4 bases lay in between. The CDR3, as DNA: TGCAGCGTTGAAAGGCCCTACGAGCAGTACGTC. It codes for CSVERPYEQYV.

This clonotype was seen a handful of times. The genes are TRBV30 and TRBJ1-2, with 10 positions matching TRBD1. From germline, CDR1 is GTSNPN and CDR2 SVGIG (reference sequence). J gave up 4 bases and V 7 bases, and 3 bases lay outside the gene matches. The CDR3 extends over 12 amino acids. DNA for the CDR3: TGTGCCTTCAGGGACAGGGGCTATGGCTACACCTTC. Encoded protein: CAFRDRGYGYTF.

This clonotype came up a few times. The CDR3 coding sequence is TGTGCCAGCAGCTCCGGGCCGCCTAGCGGGGCAAAAGAGACCCAGTACTTC. Its protein product is CASSSGPPSGAKETQYF. The chain couples TRBV7-6 to TRBJ2-5, with TRBD2 identical over 9 bases. V was clipped by 4 bases and J by 3 bases; unmatched bases: 12. CDR1 SGHVS and CDR2 FNYEAQ come from the germline V gene. This CDR3 is built from 17 residues.

There are a few counts of this clonotype. The rearrangement links TRBV24-1 to TRBJ2-1, with 14 bases that match TRBD2. The CDR3 has 20 residues. CDR1 is KGHDR and CDR2 is SFDVKD in the germline V gene. The junction had 18 bases not matched to a gene; V was cut back by 4 bases and J by 8 bases. The CDR3 region is CATSDWNPRTSGRSHDEQFF. The CDR3 bases are TGTGCCACCAGTGACTGGAATCCTAGGACTAGCGGGAGGTCCCACGATGAGCAGTTCTTC.

The J gene is TRBJ2-3, the V gene TRBV15; D tentatively fits TRBD1 or TRBD2 (5 bases each). The V gene's germline CDR1 is LNHNV and CDR2 YYDKDF (reference sequence). V gave up 5 bases and J gave up 3 bases, with 21 bases separating them. This CDR3 region has 17 residues. CDR3 loop: CATSPRASKIRTDTQYF. As DNA, the CDR3 is TGTGCCACCAGCCCCAGGGCTAGCAAGATTCGGACAGATACGCAGTATTTT.

The V call is TRBV28, the J call TRBJ2-2, with TRBD1 matching over 10 bases. CDR3 size: 15 residues. With V trimmed by 6 bases and J by 3 bases, 4 bases remained unmatched. Per germline, CDR1 MDHEN and CDR2 SYDVKM. The CDR3 bases are TGTGCCAGCAGGAGACAGGGGGCGGACACCGGGGAGCTGTTTTTT. Translated: CASRRQGADTGELFF.

CDR3 bases: TGCGCCAGCAGGCTTGTACCAGGCCAAGAGACCCAGTACTTC. This codes for CASRLVPGQETQYF. The rearrangement links TRBV23-1 to TRBJ2-5, with D unresolved. TRBV23-1 is marked as an open reading frame, function uncertain. CDR3 length: 14 residues. V shed 6 bases and J shed 1 base, with 12 bases lying between them.

This clonotype came up a few times. The rearrangement uses TRBV20-1 and TRBJ1-5; TRBD1 matches at 8 bases. Germline CDR1 DFQATT, CDR2 SNEGSKA (reference sequence). This CDR3 is built from 12 residues. V lost 6 bases and J lost 9; bases outside the gene matches: 7. The CDR3, as DNA: TGCAGTGCAGGACAGGGCGGTTGGCCCCAGCATTTT. This encodes CSAGQGGWPQHF.

The V call is TRBV5-1, the J call TRBJ2-3; D might be TRBD2 (6 bases). There are 16 residues in the CDR3. CDR1 is SGHRS, CDR2 YFSETQ, per germline. The V end lost 0 bases, the J end lost 5 bases, and 16 bases lay between the germline ends. The CDR3 nucleotides read TGCGCCAGCAGCTTGGCGGGGGAGATGTTCCTAGATACGCAGTATTTT. Its translation: CASSLAGEMFLDTQYF.

This sequence joins TRBV6-1 and TRBJ1-1, with D unresolved. Germline V CDR1 and CDR2: MNHNS, SASEGT. V lost 4 bases, J lost 1 base, and 10 bases lay in between. This CDR3 region has 14 residues. CDR3 in DNA: TGTGCCAGCAGTGGCCGGGCCCAGAACACTGAAGCTTTCTTT. This translates into CASSGRAQNTEAFF.

The chain links TRBV18 to TRBJ2-2; 8 bases are a match to TRBD1. CDR3 length: 17 residues. In germline, CDR1 is KGHSH, CDR2 LQKENI. The ends lost 3 bases at V and 1 base at J; junction bases unmatched: 7. CDR3 DNA sequence: TGTGCCAGCTCACCTGGGGCCGGGACAGGGAACACCGGGGAGCTGTTTTTT. Encoded protein: CASSPGAGTGNTGELFF.

The V call is TRBV12-3 or TRBV12-4, the J call TRBJ1-5, with 7 bases identical to TRBD1. V dropped 6 bases and J dropped 7; count of bases not matched to a gene: 6. The CDR3 runs 13 residues. Here the CDR3 reads CASRKQGNQPQHF. Written as DNA, the CDR3 is TGTGCCAGCAGAAAACAGGGGAACCAGCCCCAGCATTTT.

This clonotype appeared a few times. V gene TRBV2 combines with J gene TRBJ1-5, with a possible D match to TRBD1 (5 bases). Germline values: CDR1 SNHLY, CDR2 FYNNEI. This CDR3 is built from 14 residues. The V end lost 7 bases, the J end lost 4 bases, and 14 bases lay between the germline ends. CDR3 protein: CASTTARGNQPQHF. The CDR3 bases are TGTGCCAGCACCACAGCCCGGGGGAATCAGCCCCAGCATTTT.

This clonotype was found a few times. The rearrangement joins TRBV30 to TRBJ2-1; no reliable D call. Germline V lookup: CDR1 GTSNPN, CDR2 SVGIG (reference sequence). The length of the CDR3 is 12 residues. The germline V and J ends were trimmed by 0 bases and 7 bases, with 7 bases remaining between them. Here the CDR3 reads CAWSVSQNEQFF. The CDR3 bases are TGTGCCTGGAGTGTAAGCCAGAATGAGCAGTTCTTC.

V usage is TRBV24-1 and J usage is TRBJ2-5; weak D call: TRBD1 (6 bases). V was pared by 3 bases and J by 5 bases, with 15 bases between. The CDR3 totals 15 residues. Germline-derived CDR1 and CDR2 are KGHDR and SFDVKD. CDR3 sequence: CATSDRTVGRETQYF. CDR3 nucleotide sequence: TGTGCCACCAGTGATCGGACAGTCGGTCGGGAGACCCAGTACTTC.

The V gene is TRBV20-1, the J gene TRBJ2-1; D remains unclear. The CDR3 covers 12 residues. Germline CDR1 DFQATT, CDR2 SNEGSKA (reference sequence). The V gene lost 5 bases and the J gene lost 10 bases, with 15 bases spanning the gap. The CDR3 coding sequence is TGCAGTGCTCCTGGACCCCCTTCGGAGCAGTTCTTC. This codes for CSAPGPPSEQFF.

About this clonotype: Just one base apart from a much larger clone, this may be a read error. CDR3: CASSRYCGYTF. Written as DNA, the CDR3 is TGTGCCAGCAGTAGGTACTGTGGCTACACCTTC. This chain links TRBV28 with TRBJ1-2; no definite D call. CDR1 MDHEN and CDR2 SYDVKM come from the germline V gene. This CDR3 has 11 residues. The germline V and J ends were trimmed by 5 bases and 7 bases, with 8 bases remaining between them.

This chain uses TRBV20-1 with TRBJ2-1; 8 positions match TRBD2. CDR3 length equals 16 residues. V shed 0 bases and J 4 bases; nucleotides not matched to a gene: 8. Germline CDR1 and CDR2: DFQATT and SNEGSKA (reference sequence). The CDR3 spells CSARDMAGGTYNEQFF. The CDR3, as DNA: TGCAGTGCTAGAGATATGGCGGGGGGCACATACAATGAGCAGTTCTTC.

This clonotype appeared a single time. The rearrangement links TRBV11-2 to TRBJ1-1; D unresolved. Germline values: CDR1 SGHAT, CDR2 FQNNGV. This CDR3 region has 15 residues. The V end was cut by 3 bases, the J end by 8 bases, with 19 bases between. The CDR3 spells CASSLIMGRRAEAFF. The CDR3 nucleotides read TGTGCCAGCAGCTTGATCATGGGGAGGAGGGCCGAAGCTTTCTTT.

The rearrangement uses TRBV10-3 and TRBJ1-1; D is unclear. Germline CDR1 is ENHRY and CDR2 is SYGVKD. The V end was cut by 4 bases, the J end by 1 base, with 7 bases between. CDR3 length: 13 amino acids. Here the CDR3 reads CAISGQKNTEAFF. The CDR3 DNA follows: TGTGCCATCAGTGGGCAGAAGAACACTGAAGCTTTCTTT.

This chain joins TRBV20-1 and TRBJ1-1; D gene ambiguous. CDR1 is DFQATT, CDR2 SNEGSKA, per germline (reference sequence). CDR3 size: 12 residues. The ends were cut back, 3 bases at V and 1 base at J, with 6 bases in the middle. CDR3 in DNA: TGCAGTGCTAGTTCGGGGAACACTGAAGCTTTCTTT. Protein: CSASSGNTEAFF.